The 15 T cell receptor beta chains below were found in one sample sequenced in a study of breast tumors, draining lymph nodes, adjacent tissues. Breast cancer patients provided tissue from their axillary draining lymph nodes. TCRdb reprocessed the multiplex PCR reads via MiXCR and lists one record per CDR3 protein. Here the sample spans around 230,000 distinct CDR3 sequences, less than 40% being singletons. The sequenced material came from axillary lymph node tissue. The source of these receptors is a female donor with breast cancer. Some clones in this sample may be carry-over from other donors' samples.

Turning to this clonotype: Being one base from a much bigger clone, this may be a read error. The rearrangement links TRBV18 to TRBJ2-7; D gene uncertain. The CDR3 loop spans 14 amino acids. V was trimmed by 3 bases and J by 0 bases, leaving 9 bases between them. Germline assignment: CDR1 KGHSH and CDR2 LQKENI. CDR3 DNA: TGTGCCAGCTCACCCGCGGTAGACTCCTACGAGCAGTACTTC. The encoded protein is CASSPAVDSYEQYF.

The V and J genes are TRBV28 and TRBJ1-5; D call uncertain. The CDR3 consists of 17 residues. V shed 4 bases and J shed 6 bases, with 22 bases lying between them. Germline lookup yields CDR1 MDHEN and CDR2 SYDVKM. DNA for the CDR3: TGTGCCAGCAGTTCTTCTTTGGGTGGGGTGGGTTTTCAGCCCCAGCATTTT. Translation gives CASSSSLGGVGFQPQHF. The whole variable domain, filled in from reference TRBV28 and TRBJ1-5, reads DVKVTQSSRYLVKRTGEKVFLECVQDMDHENMFWYRQDPGLGLRLIYFSYDVKMKEKGDIPEGYSVSREKKERFSLILESASTNQTSMYLCASSSSLGGVGFQPQHFGDGTRLSIL.

This clonotype was counted at least ten times. V is TRBV5-8 and J is TRBJ1-3; D possibly corresponds to TRBD1 (5 bases). Per germline, CDR1 SGHTS and CDR2 YDEGEE. CDR3 size: 16 residues. Trimming took 5 bases from V and 0 from J, leaving 15 bases between them. The chain's CDR3 is CASSTGTQSSGNTIYF. In DNA form, the CDR3 reads TGTGCCAGCAGTACCGGGACCCAGAGCTCTGGAAACACCATATATTTT.

In this sample, this clonotype turned up many times. The chain is built from TRBV7-9 and TRBJ2-1; 12 bases match TRBD2. The CDR3 is 15 amino acids. V lost 5 bases, J lost 3 bases, and 2 bases stayed unmatched. Germline loops: CDR1 SEHNR, CDR2 FQNEAQ (reference sequence). This CDR3 reads CASSALAGGYNEQFF. The CDR3, as DNA: TGTGCCAGCAGCGCACTAGCGGGAGGCTACAATGAGCAGTTCTTC.

This clonotype was seen many times. The V and J genes are TRBV5-6 and TRBJ1-2; possibly TRBD1 for D (5 bases). Trimming stripped 2 bases from V and 4 bases from J, with 12 bases between. The germline V gene encodes CDR1 SGHDT and CDR2 YYEEEE. The CDR3 runs to 14 residues. The chain's CDR3 is CASSLSGTLYGYTF. The CDR3, as DNA: TGTGCCAGCAGCTTATCCGGGACCCTCTATGGCTACACCTTC.

This clonotype was seen at least ten times. The gene calls are TRBV24-1 and TRBJ1-1; D unresolved. The CDR3 runs 15 residues. V was trimmed by 1 base and J by 3 bases, leaving 11 bases between them. Germline V gives CDR1 KGHDR, CDR2 SFDVKD. The CDR3 loop is CATSDFRRRDTEAFF. CDR3 bases: TGTGCCACCAGTGATTTTCGTCGGAGGGACACTGAAGCTTTCTTT.

This clonotype came up many times. The J gene is TRBJ1-5, the V gene TRBV18; unclear D gene. The length of the CDR3 is 14 residues. Trimming left V 6 bases short and J 4 bases short, with 13 bases between. In germline, CDR1 is KGHSH, CDR2 LQKENI. CDR3 sequence reads: CASSKAGLNQPQHF. The CDR3 DNA reads as TGTGCCAGCTCGAAAGCGGGGTTAAATCAGCCCCAGCATTTT.

This clonotype was detected many times. This chain connects TRBV20-1 to TRBJ2-5, with 12 nucleotides matching TRBD2. The V and J ends lost 1 base and 4 bases, in that order; junction bases with no gene match: 10. This CDR3 is 17 amino acids long. CDR1 and CDR2 from the germline V gene are DFQATT and SNEGSKA (reference sequence). CDR3 nucleotides: TGCAGTGCTAGAGCCTGGACTAGCGGGACGGCCTCAGAGACCCAGTACTTC. It encodes CSARAWTSGTASETQYF.

This clonotype occurred many times. J is TRBJ2-7 and V is TRBV7-2, with D perhaps TRBD1 or TRBD2 (6 bases each). Deletions cut 5 bases from V and 2 bases from J, with 16 bases between. The CDR3 is made up of 15 amino acids. Germline CDR1 is SGHTA and CDR2 is FQGNSA. The CDR3 nucleotides read TGTGCCAGCAGCCTCGCCGGGGGCGAAACCTACGAGCAGTACTTC. This codes for CASSLAGGETYEQYF.

This clonotype was seen a single time. For the CDR3, the DNA is TGTGCCAGCAGTTCGGCCGCGGTTCTAGCGGAGTTCTACGAGCAGTACTTC. Amino acids: CASSSAAVLAEFYEQYF. The genes are TRBV28 and TRBJ2-7, with 7 bases identical to TRBD2. CDR3 length: 17 residues. Germline V gene lookup returns CDR1 MDHEN and CDR2 SYDVKM. V shed 4 bases, J shed 3 bases, and the junction held 15 bases outside the gene matches.

The gene calls are TRBV29-1 and TRBJ2-7; D not certain. The CDR3 has 10 residues. Germline CDR1 and CDR2: SQVTM and ANQGSEA. With 7 bases removed from V and 5 bases from J, the gap between germline ends came to 9 bases. In DNA form, the CDR3 reads TGCAGCGGGAGTCGCGACGAGCAGTACTTC. Translating gives CSGSRDEQYF.

Points on this clonotype: A much larger clonotype is one base distant, so this may be a read error. The chain couples TRBV19 to TRBJ2-3, with 7 bases lining up with TRBD2. The V gene's germline CDR1 is LNHDA and CDR2 SQIVND (reference sequence). The V segment lost 5 bases and the J segment 3 bases; nucleotides outside the gene matches: 8. This CDR3 spans 15 amino acids. The CDR3 loop is CASSVGAGSTDTQYF. DNA of the CDR3: TGTGCCAGTAGTGTGGGAGCGGGGTCGACAGATACGCAGTATTTT.

This clonotype occurred a few times. The DNA for the CDR3 is TGTGCCAGCAGATCAGAACAGGGGAGAAGGGACTATGGCTACACCTTC. It is translated as CASRSEQGRRDYGYTF. This chain uses TRBV6-2 or TRBV6-3 with TRBJ1-2, with 7 bases fitting TRBD1. The CDR3 length is 16 residues. Germline lookup yields CDR1 MNHEY and CDR2 SVGEGT. V gave up 6 bases and J gave up 3 bases; unmatched junction bases: 13.

There are many counts of this clonotype. Just one base apart from a much larger clone, this may be a read error. The rearrangement joins TRBV20-1 to TRBJ2-7; D is perhaps TRBD2 (6 bases). CDR3 length: 14 residues. CDR1 is DFQATT and CDR2 is SNEGSKA in the germline V gene (reference sequence). V lost 0 bases and J lost 6, with 15 bases in between. The DNA of the CDR3 is TGCAGTGCTAGAGATCTAACGGGAGAGTCCGAGCAGTACTTC. Its translation: CSARDLTGESEQYF.

The V gene is TRBV10-3, the J gene TRBJ2-7; D might be TRBD1 (5 bases). Germline assignment: CDR1 ENHRY and CDR2 SYGVKD. The ends were cut back, 2 bases at V and 7 bases at J, with 9 bases in the middle. The CDR3 consists of 12 residues. CDR3 nucleotide sequence: TGTGCCATCAGTGAGGGCAGGGCGGAGCAGTACTTC. This translates into CAISEGRAEQYF.